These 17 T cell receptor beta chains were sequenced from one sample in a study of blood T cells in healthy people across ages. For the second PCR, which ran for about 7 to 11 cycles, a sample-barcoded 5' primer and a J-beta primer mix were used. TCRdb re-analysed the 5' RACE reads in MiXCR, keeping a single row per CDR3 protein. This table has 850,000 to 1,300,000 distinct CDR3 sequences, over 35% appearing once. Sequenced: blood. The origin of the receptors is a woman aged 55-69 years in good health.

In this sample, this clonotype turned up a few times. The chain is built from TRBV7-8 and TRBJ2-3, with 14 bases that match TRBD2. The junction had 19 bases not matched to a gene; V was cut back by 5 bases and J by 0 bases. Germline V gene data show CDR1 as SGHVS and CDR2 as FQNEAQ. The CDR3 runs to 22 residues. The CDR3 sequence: CASSVDPGLAGASIFSTDTQYF. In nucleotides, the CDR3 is TGTGCCAGCAGCGTAGACCCGGGACTAGCGGGAGCGTCAATTTTTAGCACAGATACGCAGTATTTT.

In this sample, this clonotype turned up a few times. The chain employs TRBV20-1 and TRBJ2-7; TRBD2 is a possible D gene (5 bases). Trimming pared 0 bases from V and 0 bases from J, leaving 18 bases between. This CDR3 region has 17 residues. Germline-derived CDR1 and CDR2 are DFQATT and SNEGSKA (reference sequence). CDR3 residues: CSARDLFSRTPSYEQYF. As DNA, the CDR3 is TGCAGTGCTAGAGATTTGTTTTCGCGGACTCCCTCCTACGAGCAGTACTTC.

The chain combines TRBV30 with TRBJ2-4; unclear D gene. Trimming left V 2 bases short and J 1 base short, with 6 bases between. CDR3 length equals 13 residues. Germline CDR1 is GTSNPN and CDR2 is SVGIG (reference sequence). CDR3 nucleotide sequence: TGTGCCTGGAGTCTGATGGCCAAAAACATTCAGTACTTC. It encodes CAWSLMAKNIQYF. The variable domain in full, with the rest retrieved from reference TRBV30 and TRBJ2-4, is SQTIHQWPATLVQPVGSPLSLECTVEGTSNPNLYWYRQAAGRGLQLLFYSVGIGQISSEVPQNLSASRPQDRQFILSSKKLLLSDSGFYLCAWSLMAKNIQYFGAGTRLSVL.

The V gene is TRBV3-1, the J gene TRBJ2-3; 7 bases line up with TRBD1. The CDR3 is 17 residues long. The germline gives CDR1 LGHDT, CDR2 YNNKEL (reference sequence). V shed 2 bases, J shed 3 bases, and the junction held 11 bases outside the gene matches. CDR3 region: CASSQKTGVSLTDTQYF. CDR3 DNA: TGTGCCAGCAGCCAAAAAACAGGGGTCTCTCTTACAGATACGCAGTATTTT.

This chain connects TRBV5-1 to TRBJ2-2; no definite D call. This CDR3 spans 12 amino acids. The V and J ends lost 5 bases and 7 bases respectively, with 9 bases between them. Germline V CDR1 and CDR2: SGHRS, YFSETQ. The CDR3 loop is CASRGHDGELFF. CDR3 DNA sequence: TGCGCCAGCAGGGGCCATGACGGGGAGCTGTTTTTT.

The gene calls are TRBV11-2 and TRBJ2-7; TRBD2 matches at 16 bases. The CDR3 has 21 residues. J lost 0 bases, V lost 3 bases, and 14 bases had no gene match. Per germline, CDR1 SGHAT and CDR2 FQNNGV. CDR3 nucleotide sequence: TGTGCCAGCAGCTTCCTACCCCCGGGACTAGCGGGAGGGCTGGGCTCCTACGAGCAGTACTTC. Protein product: CASSFLPPGLAGGLGSYEQYF.

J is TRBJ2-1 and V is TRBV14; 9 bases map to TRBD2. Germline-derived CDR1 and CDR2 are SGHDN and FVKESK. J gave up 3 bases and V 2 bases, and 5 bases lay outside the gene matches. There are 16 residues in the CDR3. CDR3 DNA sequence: TGTGCCAGCAGCCAACTAGCGGGGCAATACTACAATGAGCAGTTCTTC. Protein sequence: CASSQLAGQYYNEQFF.

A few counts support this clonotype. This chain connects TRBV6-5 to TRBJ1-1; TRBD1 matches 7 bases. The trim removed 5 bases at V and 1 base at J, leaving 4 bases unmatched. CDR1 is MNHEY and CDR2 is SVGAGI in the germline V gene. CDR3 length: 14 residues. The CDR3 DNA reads TGTGCCAGCAGTGACGGGACAGCGAACACTGAAGCTTTCTTT. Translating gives CASSDGTANTEAFF.

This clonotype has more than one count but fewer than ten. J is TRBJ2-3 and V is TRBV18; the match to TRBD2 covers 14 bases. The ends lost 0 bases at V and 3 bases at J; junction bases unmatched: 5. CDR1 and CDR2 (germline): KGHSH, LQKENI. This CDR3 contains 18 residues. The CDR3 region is CASSPPGTSGRRTDTQYF. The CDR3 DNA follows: TGTGCCAGCTCACCACCCGGGACTAGCGGGAGAAGAACAGATACGCAGTATTTT.

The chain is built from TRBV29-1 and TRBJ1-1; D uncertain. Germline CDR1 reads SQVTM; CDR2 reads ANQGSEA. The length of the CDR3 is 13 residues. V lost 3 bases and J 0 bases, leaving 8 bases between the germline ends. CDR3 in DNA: TGCAGCGTTGATTCCGTCATGAACACTGAAGCTTTCTTT. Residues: CSVDSVMNTEAFF.

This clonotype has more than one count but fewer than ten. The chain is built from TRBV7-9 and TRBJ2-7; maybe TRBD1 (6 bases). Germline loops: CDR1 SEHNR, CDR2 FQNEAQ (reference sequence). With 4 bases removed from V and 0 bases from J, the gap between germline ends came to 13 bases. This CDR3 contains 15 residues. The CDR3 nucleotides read TGTGCCAGCAGCTCCCGCCGGACAGCCTCCTACGAGCAGTACTTC. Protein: CASSSRRTASYEQYF.

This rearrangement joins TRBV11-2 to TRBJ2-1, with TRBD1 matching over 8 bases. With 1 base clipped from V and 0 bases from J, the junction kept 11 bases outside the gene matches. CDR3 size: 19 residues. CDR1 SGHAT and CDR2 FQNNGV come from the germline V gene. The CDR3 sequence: CASSLGRGTGPSSYNEQFF. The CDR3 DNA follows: TGTGCCAGCAGCTTAGGGCGTGGGACAGGACCATCCTCCTACAATGAGCAGTTCTTC.

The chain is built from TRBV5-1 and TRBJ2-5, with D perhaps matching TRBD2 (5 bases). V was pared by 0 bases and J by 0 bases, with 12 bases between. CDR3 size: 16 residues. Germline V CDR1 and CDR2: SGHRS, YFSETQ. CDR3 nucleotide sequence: TGCGCCAGCAGCTTGGGGGTAGCGAACCACCAAGAGACCCAGTACTTC. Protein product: CASSLGVANHQETQYF.

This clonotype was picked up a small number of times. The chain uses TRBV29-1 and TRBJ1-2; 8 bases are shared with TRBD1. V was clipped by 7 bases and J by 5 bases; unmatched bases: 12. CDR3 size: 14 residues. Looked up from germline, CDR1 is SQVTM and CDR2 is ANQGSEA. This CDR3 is CSAEGGQGAYGYTF. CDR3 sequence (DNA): TGCAGCGCCGAGGGTGGGCAGGGGGCTTATGGCTACACCTTC.

CDR3 loop: CASSSGQVGYTF. Written as DNA, the CDR3 is TGTGCCAGCAGTTCAGGACAGGTTGGCTACACCTTC. The J gene is TRBJ1-2, the V gene TRBV28; 7 positions match TRBD1. The germline CDR1 and CDR2 sequences are MDHEN and SYDVKM. CDR3 size: 12 residues. J lost 7 bases, V lost 4 bases, and 3 bases had no gene match.

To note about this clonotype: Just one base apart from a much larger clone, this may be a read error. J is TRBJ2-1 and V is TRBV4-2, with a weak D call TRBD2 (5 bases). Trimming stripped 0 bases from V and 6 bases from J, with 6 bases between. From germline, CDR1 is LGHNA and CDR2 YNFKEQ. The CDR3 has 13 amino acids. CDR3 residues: CASSQEGSNEQFF. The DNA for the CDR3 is TGTGCCAGCAGCCAAGAGGGGAGCAATGAGCAGTTCTTC.

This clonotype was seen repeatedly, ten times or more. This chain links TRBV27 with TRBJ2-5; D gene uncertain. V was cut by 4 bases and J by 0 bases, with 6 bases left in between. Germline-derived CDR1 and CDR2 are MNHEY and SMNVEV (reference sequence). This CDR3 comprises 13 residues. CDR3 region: CASSSQYQETQYF. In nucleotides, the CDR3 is TGTGCCAGCAGTTCCCAGTACCAAGAGACCCAGTACTTC.